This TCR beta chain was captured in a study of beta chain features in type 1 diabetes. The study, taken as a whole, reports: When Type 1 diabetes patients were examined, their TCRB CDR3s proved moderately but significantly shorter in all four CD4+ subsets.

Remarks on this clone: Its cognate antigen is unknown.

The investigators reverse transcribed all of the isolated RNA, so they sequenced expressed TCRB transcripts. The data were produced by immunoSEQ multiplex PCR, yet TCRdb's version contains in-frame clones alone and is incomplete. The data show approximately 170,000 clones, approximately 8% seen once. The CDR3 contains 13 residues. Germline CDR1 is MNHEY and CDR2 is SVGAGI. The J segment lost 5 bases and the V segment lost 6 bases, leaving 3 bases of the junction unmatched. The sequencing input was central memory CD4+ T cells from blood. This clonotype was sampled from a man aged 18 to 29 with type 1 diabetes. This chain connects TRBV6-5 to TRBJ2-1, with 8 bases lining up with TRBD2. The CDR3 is CASRTSVDNEQFF. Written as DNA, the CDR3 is TGTGCCAGCAGGACTAGCGTCGACAATGAGCAGTTCTTC.